The 27 T cell receptor beta chains in this list originate from one sample, sequenced in a study of cytomegalovirus exposure and HLA in healthy donors. The PCR ran on 60 Vbeta and 13 Jbeta primers. This table comes from immunoSEQ multiplex PCR, and its TCRdb copy is limited to in-frame clones, with some not included. The table records roughly 150,000 clones, around three quarters of them present only once. Sample: PBMCs. These receptors all come from an older woman in good health and CMV-seropositive.

This chain joins TRBV5-1 and TRBJ1-2; TRBD1 matches 7 bases. The germline V gene has CDR1 SGHRS and CDR2 YFSETQ. V shed 0 bases, J shed 4 bases, and the junction held 6 bases outside the gene matches. The CDR3 is made up of 15 amino acids. CDR3 sequence: CASSLEGGVGYGYTF. The CDR3 bases are TGCGCCAGCAGCTTGGAAGGGGGCGTCGGCTATGGCTACACCTTC.

This clone appeared a few times. The chain recombines TRBV5-1 with TRBJ2-1, with TRBD1 identical over 7 bases. Germline V gene data show CDR1 as SGHRS and CDR2 as YFSETQ. The length of the CDR3 is 15 residues. The ends lost 4 bases at V and 1 base at J; junction bases unmatched: 5. In DNA, the CDR3 is TGCGCCAGCAGCGACAGGGAGAGGTCCTACAATGAGCAGTTCTTC. This gives the protein CASSDRERSYNEQFF. The full variable domain, with the rest looked up from reference TRBV5-1 and TRBJ2-1, is KAGVTQTPRYLIKTRGQQVTLSCSPISGHRSVSWYQQTPGQGLQFLFEYFSETQRNKGNFPGRFSGRQFSNSRSEMNVSTLELGDSALYLCASSDRERSYNEQFFGPGTRLTVL.

The gene calls are TRBV7-9 and TRBJ1-2, with D uncertain. V was cut by 2 bases and J by 4 bases, with 20 bases left in between. The germline V gene encodes CDR1 SEHNR and CDR2 FQNEAQ (reference sequence). There are 17 residues in the CDR3. The CDR3, as DNA: TGTGCCAGCAGCTTATCAGGCGGGATCCCGGGTAGCTATGGCTACACCTTC. This sequence encodes CASSLSGGIPGSYGYTF. The full variable domain, completed using reference TRBV7-9 and TRBJ1-2, is DTGVSQNPRHKITKRGQNVTFRCDPISEHNRLYWYRQTLGQGPEFLTYFQNEAQLEKSRLLSDRFSAERPKGSFSTLEIQRTEQGDSAMYLCASSLSGGIPGSYGYTFGSGTRLTVV.

The genes are TRBV5-1 and TRBJ1-4, with 9 nucleotides matching TRBD1. CDR3 length equals 15 residues. Germline trimming cut 0 bases from V and 5 bases from J; bases unmatched to any gene: 2. The germline CDR1 and CDR2 sequences are SGHRS and YFSETQ. The CDR3 loop reads CASSLEGTGNEKLFF. The CDR3 DNA sequence: TGCGCCAGCAGCTTGGAAGGGACAGGGAATGAAAAACTGTTTTTT.

The V and J genes are TRBV15 and TRBJ1-1; D unresolved. The germline CDR1 and CDR2 sequences are LNHNV and YYDKDF (reference sequence). Between the trimmed V and J ends, which lost 5 bases and 4 bases, there was a span of 14 bases. There are 14 residues in the CDR3. CDR3 in DNA: TGTGCCACCAGCCCAGAAGGCGGTGCCACTGAAGCTTTCTTT. This encodes CATSPEGGATEAFF.

V is TRBV2 and J is TRBJ1-5; tentatively, D is TRBD1 (5 bases). The V and J ends lost 3 bases and 2 bases respectively, with 8 bases between them. This CDR3 comprises 14 residues. Germline V gene sequence: CDR1 SNHLY, CDR2 FYNNEI. CDR3 bases: TGTGCCAGCAGTGACAGGGTAGGCAATCAGCCCCAGCATTTT. Protein product: CASSDRVGNQPQHF.

This sequence joins TRBV19 and TRBJ2-2; the match to TRBD2 covers 11 bases. Germline lookup yields CDR1 LNHDA and CDR2 SQIVND (reference sequence). This CDR3 has 15 amino acids. J gave up 5 bases and V 3 bases, and 2 bases lay outside the gene matches. The CDR3 region is CASSIGTSGTGELFF. The CDR3, as DNA: TGTGCCAGTAGTATTGGGACTAGCGGTACCGGGGAGCTGTTTTTT.

The V call is TRBV5-1, the J call TRBJ2-3; 11 nucleotides match TRBD1. Germline V gene data show CDR1 as SGHRS and CDR2 as YFSETQ. V shed 4 bases, J shed 4 bases, and the junction held 8 bases outside the gene matches. The CDR3 is 16 amino acids. CDR3 sequence reads: CASSPEDRGRADTQYF. Here the CDR3 DNA reads TGCGCCAGCAGCCCGGAGGACAGGGGGCGAGCAGATACGCAGTATTTT.

CDR3 DNA sequence: TGTGCCAGCTCACCACCCCAGGGGGCGAGTGGTACGCAGTATTTT. Protein: CASSPPQGASGTQYF. The rearrangement links TRBV18 to TRBJ2-3, with 8 bases fitting TRBD1. V lost 0 bases to trimming and J lost 8 bases; unmatched junction nucleotides: 7. The CDR3 length is 15 residues. The germline V gene has CDR1 KGHSH and CDR2 LQKENI.

This clone is a singleton in its sample. V is TRBV11-2 and J is TRBJ1-2; D may be TRBD1 (5 bases). CDR1 and CDR2 from the germline V gene are SGHAT and FQNNGV. V shed 0 bases and J shed 4 bases, with 9 bases lying between them. This CDR3 is built from 14 residues. The CDR3 nucleotides are TGTGCCAGCAGCTTAGATCGCGACAGCTATGGCTACACCTTC. It codes for CASSLDRDSYGYTF. Based on the CDR3 plus reference TRBV11-2 and TRBJ1-2, the full variable domain is EAGVAQSPRYKIIEKRQSVAFWCNPISGHATLYWYQQILGQGPKLLIQFQNNGVVDDSQLPKDRFSAERLKGVDSTLKIQPAKLEDSAVYLCASSLDRDSYGYTFGSGTRLTVV.

This clone was found once. This chain joins TRBV7-9 and TRBJ1-1; a weak D match, TRBD1 (5 bases). This CDR3 is built from 15 residues. CDR1 and CDR2 (germline): SEHNR, FQNEAQ (reference sequence). Between the trimmed V and J ends, which lost 7 bases and 0 bases, there was a span of 15 bases. CDR3 nucleotides: TGTGCCAGCATACTAGCCGACAGATTGAACACTGAAGCTTTCTTT. Translating it yields CASILADRLNTEAFF.

The chain employs TRBV5-6 and TRBJ2-3; 9 bases agree with TRBD1. The germline CDR1 and CDR2 sequences are SGHDT and YYEEEE. Trimming removed 5 bases from V and 1 base from J; junction bases left unmatched: 11. The CDR3 is 17 amino acids. The CDR3 sequence: CASRSFRDREGTDTQYF. For the CDR3, the DNA is TGTGCCAGCAGGTCATTCCGGGACAGGGAGGGCACAGATACGCAGTATTTT. The variable domain in full, with the rest retrieved from reference TRBV5-6 and TRBJ2-3, is DAGVTQSPTHLIKTRGQQVTLRCSPKSGHDTVSWYQQALGQGPQFIFQYYEEEERQRGNFPDRFSGHQFPNYSSELNVNALLLGDSALYLCASRSFRDREGTDTQYFGPGTRLTVL.

The chain recombines TRBV7-9 with TRBJ2-5; 12 bases map to TRBD2. This CDR3 is built from 19 residues. V trimming: 3 bases; J trimming: 5 bases; junction bases outside the gene matches: 16. From germline, CDR1 is SEHNR and CDR2 FQNEAQ (reference sequence). The CDR3 region is CASSFSQLAGGSDGETQYF. The DNA of the CDR3 is TGTGCCAGCAGCTTCTCTCAACTAGCGGGAGGTTCGGATGGGGAGACCCAGTACTTC.

The sample holds one count of this clone. CDR3 in DNA: TGTGCCAGCTCACCACCTGGGGCGGAGACCCAGTACTTC. It codes for CASSPPGAETQYF. This sequence joins TRBV18 and TRBJ2-5, with D perhaps TRBD1 (5 bases). This CDR3 is 13 amino acids long. Germline V gene lookup returns CDR1 KGHSH and CDR2 LQKENI. Trimming cost V 0 bases and J 5 bases, with 7 bases left between them.

The CDR3 bases are TGCAGCGTGCCTCTAGCGGGCGGCACAGATACGCAGTATTTT. This codes for CSVPLAGGTDTQYF. The rearrangement uses TRBV29-1 and TRBJ2-3; 8 bases agree with TRBD2. CDR1 SQVTM and CDR2 ANQGSEA come from the germline V gene. The CDR3 is made up of 14 amino acids. V lost 6 bases to trimming and J lost 1 base; unmatched junction nucleotides: 6.

The DNA for the CDR3 is TGTGCCAGCAGTATGACAGGGCGGGACACTGAAGCTTTCTTT. Residues: CASSMTGRDTEAFF. The chain employs TRBV6-5 and TRBJ1-1, with 7 bases that match TRBD1. CDR1 and CDR2 from the germline V gene are MNHEY and SVGAGI. This CDR3 has 14 residues. Germline trimming cut 5 bases from V and 3 bases from J; bases unmatched to any gene: 6.

The chain has TRBV18 and TRBJ2-7; 11 bases agree with TRBD2. J was trimmed by 2 bases and V by 3 bases; bases with no gene match: 6. Germline V gene sequence: CDR1 KGHSH, CDR2 LQKENI. The CDR3 runs 16 residues. Here the CDR3 reads CASSPVAGGPPYEQYF. The CDR3 nucleotides read TGTGCCAGCTCACCCGTAGCGGGAGGGCCCCCCTACGAGCAGTACTTC.

The chain links TRBV18 to TRBJ2-7; D not certain. CDR3 length: 13 residues. V was pared by 2 bases and J by 0 bases, with 5 bases between. From germline, CDR1 is KGHSH and CDR2 LQKENI. The CDR3: CASSPGGSYEQYF. CDR3 in DNA: TGTGCCAGCTCACCAGGCGGCTCCTACGAGCAGTACTTC.

The chain recombines TRBV7-3 with TRBJ2-1, with 13 bases lining up with TRBD2. V was pared by 4 bases and J by 4 bases, with 4 bases of the junction left unmatched. The germline CDR1 and CDR2 sequences are SGHTA and FQGTGA. The CDR3 loop spans 16 amino acids. CDR3 sequence: CASSSRTSGGYNEQFF. The CDR3 coding sequence is TGTGCCAGCAGCTCGCGGACTAGCGGGGGATACAATGAGCAGTTCTTC.

V usage is TRBV5-1 and J usage is TRBJ2-3; D perhaps matches TRBD2 (7 bases). The ends were cut back, 4 bases at V and 1 base at J, with 25 bases in the middle. CDR3 length equals 19 residues. Germline V gene lookup returns CDR1 SGHRS and CDR2 YFSETQ. CDR3 sequence reads: CASSPLGAGGGSGTDTQYF. DNA of the CDR3: TGCGCCAGCAGCCCCCTTGGGGCTGGGGGCGGGAGCGGCACAGATACGCAGTATTTT.

This clone was counted once. The V and J genes are TRBV6-6 and TRBJ2-7, with unresolved D. Trimming pared 5 bases from V and 4 bases from J, leaving 9 bases between. CDR1 is MNHNY and CDR2 is SVGAGI in the germline V gene (reference sequence). CDR3 length: 12 amino acids. For the CDR3, the DNA is TGTGCCAGCAGTGGTGACGGGTACGAGCAGTACTTC. Translation: CASSGDGYEQYF.

This clone was detected only a few times. This rearrangement joins TRBV6-5 to TRBJ2-5, with D perhaps TRBD1 (6 bases). The CDR3 spans 12 residues. V gave up 6 bases and J gave up 5 bases, with 10 bases separating them. CDR1 and CDR2 (germline): MNHEY, SVGAGI. The CDR3 nucleotides are TGTGCCAGCAGAAACCAGGGGGAGACCCAGTACTTC. Translating gives CASRNQGETQYF.

This chain uses TRBV14 with TRBJ1-4, with TRBD1 matching 7 bases. Losses at the gene ends were 0 bases for V and 8 bases for J; bases not matched to a gene: 9. The CDR3 has 16 residues. The V gene's germline CDR1 is SGHDN and CDR2 FVKESK. CDR3: CASSQDWEQGREKLFF. The CDR3 DNA reads TGTGCCAGCAGCCAAGATTGGGAACAGGGGCGGGAAAAACTGTTTTTT. Filled out from reference TRBV14 and TRBJ1-4, the complete variable domain reads EAGVTQFPSHSVIEKGQTVTLRCDPISGHDNLYWYRRVMGKEIKFLLHFVKESKQDESGMPNNRFLAERTGGTYSTLKVQPAELEDSGVYFCASSQDWEQGREKLFFGSGTQLSVL.

The table lists this clone with a few counts. The CDR3 nucleotides are TGTGCCAGCAGCGGGACAGGGGGCCGGTGGAACACTGAAGCTTTCTTT. It codes for CASSGTGGRWNTEAFF. The chain has TRBV7-9 and TRBJ1-1; 12 nucleotides agree with TRBD1. The V and J ends lost 5 bases and 1 base, in that order; junction bases with no gene match: 5. Germline V gives CDR1 SEHNR, CDR2 FQNEAQ (reference sequence). The length of the CDR3 is 16 residues.

The genes are TRBV30 and TRBJ2-5; weak D call: TRBD1 (6 bases). Trimming shortened V by 0 bases and J by 8 bases, and 19 bases separated the two germline ends. The germline gives CDR1 GTSNPN, CDR2 SVGIG (reference sequence). CDR3 length equals 15 residues. The CDR3 loop reads CAWSVSGAVGKTQYF. The CDR3 nucleotides read TGTGCCTGGAGTGTTTCAGGGGCGGTCGGGAAAACCCAGTACTTC.

The V call is TRBV15, the J call TRBJ2-7; 8 bases are shared with TRBD1. V lost 1 base and J lost 0; bases outside the gene matches: 8. Germline CDR1 is LNHNV and CDR2 is YYDKDF (reference sequence). The CDR3 is 17 residues long. CDR3 coding DNA: TGTGCCACCAGCAGAGGCTCCGGGACAGGAAGCTCCTACGAGCAGTACTTC. Residues: CATSRGSGTGSSYEQYF.

The J gene is TRBJ2-7, the V gene TRBV28, with a weak D call TRBD2 (6 bases). This CDR3 has 13 amino acids. V lost 6 bases and J lost 3, with 12 bases in between. Germline V CDR1 and CDR2: MDHEN, SYDVKM. The CDR3 sequence is CASREGPSYEQYF. CDR3 nucleotides: TGTGCCAGCAGGGAGGGTCCGAGCTACGAGCAGTACTTC.